Below, 10 T cell receptor beta chains from the same sample are listed, as sequenced in a study of blood T cell repertoires in COVID-19. Sequencing was performed with immunoSEQ multiplex PCR; in TCRdb, only in-frame clones are kept and a portion is missing. The table lists 250,000 to 300,000 clones, approximately 77% of them singletons. Material: peripheral blood. The receptors were gathered from a woman under 30 with acute or convalescent COVID-19.

This chain connects TRBV11-2 to TRBJ2-7; a possible D gene is TRBD2 (5 bases). Trimming shortened V by 4 bases and J by 2 bases, and 9 bases separated the two germline ends. The CDR3 contains 13 residues. Per germline, CDR1 SGHAT and CDR2 FQNNGV. The CDR3 coding sequence is TGTGCCAGCAGCTGGACTGGGGCCTACGAGCAGTACTTC. Its protein product is CASSWTGAYEQYF.

The genes are TRBV5-8 and TRBJ1-6; 7 nucleotides match TRBD1. The ends lost 0 bases at V and 7 bases at J; junction bases unmatched: 10. The CDR3 spans 17 residues. Germline CDR1 SGHTS, CDR2 YDEGEE. The CDR3 protein is CASSLERGAGGNSPLHF. The CDR3 nucleotides read TGTGCCAGCAGCTTGGAGAGGGGGGCAGGGGGGAATTCACCCCTCCACTTT.

The genes are TRBV2 and TRBJ2-7; 10 nucleotides agree with TRBD1. V was pared by 4 bases and J by 6 bases, with 6 bases of the junction left unmatched. Germline V lookup: CDR1 SNHLY, CDR2 FYNNEI. CDR3 size: 14 residues. For the CDR3, the DNA is TGTGCCAGCAGTGGCGGGACAGGGGTATCCGAGCAGTACTTC. This translates into CASSGGTGVSEQYF.

This clone was observed a handful of times. The chain recombines TRBV5-4 with TRBJ2-3; 10 nucleotides align to TRBD2. The CDR3 is 15 residues long. Trimming cost V 6 bases and J 1 base; bases outside gene matches: 5. The germline V gene has CDR1 SGHNT and CDR2 YYREEE (reference sequence). The CDR3 bases are TGTGCCAGCACCGTAGCGGGAGGACGCACAGATACGCAGTATTTT. Protein: CASTVAGGRTDTQYF.

The count of this clone is one. The chain has TRBV5-1 and TRBJ2-2; 7 nucleotides match TRBD2. CDR1 is SGHRS, CDR2 YFSETQ, per germline. V lost 4 bases and J lost 1; bases outside the gene matches: 4. The CDR3 length is 15 residues. The CDR3 loop reads CASSTAGLNTGELFF. The CDR3 nucleotides read TGCGCCAGCAGCACAGCGGGACTGAACACCGGGGAGCTGTTTTTT.

The chain has TRBV25-1 and TRBJ1-2; D ambiguous. This CDR3 spans 15 amino acids. Trimming took 1 base from V and 7 from J, leaving 16 bases between them. Germline values: CDR1 MGHDK, CDR2 SYGVNS. CDR3 in amino acids: CASSESAVSGIGYTF. The CDR3 bases are TGTGCCAGCAGTGAATCTGCGGTTTCGGGTATTGGCTACACCTTC.

The chain employs TRBV6-4 and TRBJ2-1; tentatively, D is TRBD2 (5 bases). The CDR3 totals 12 residues. V lost 4 bases, J lost 6 bases, and 7 bases lay in between. From germline, CDR1 is MRHNA and CDR2 SNTAGT. CDR3 DNA: TGTGCCAGCAGTGGAGAGGGCAATGAGCAGTTCTTC. Its protein product is CASSGEGNEQFF.

About this clone itself: This sample also contains other DNA sequences that code for the same CDR3. The chain couples TRBV11-3 to TRBJ2-1, with 7 positions matching TRBD1. Germline assignment: CDR1 SGHNT and CDR2 YENEEA. V lost 0 bases and J lost 0; bases outside the gene matches: 8. The CDR3 is 18 amino acids. The CDR3 here is CASSLDQGGTSSYNEQFF. In DNA, the CDR3 is TGTGCCAGCAGCTTAGATCAAGGGGGCACCAGCTCCTACAATGAGCAGTTCTTC.

The chain combines TRBV5-1 with TRBJ1-2; 12 bases map to TRBD1. Germline V gives CDR1 SGHRS, CDR2 YFSETQ. The CDR3 is made up of 16 amino acids. V lost 3 bases to trimming and J lost 8 bases; unmatched junction nucleotides: 11. CDR3 in amino acids: CASSSSEGQGASGYTF. The CDR3 DNA follows: TGCGCCAGCAGCTCAAGCGAGGGACAGGGGGCGAGCGGCTACACCTTC.

This clone was seen just once. Other DNA sequences in this sample translate to the same CDR3. The V call is TRBV5-4, the J call TRBJ2-3; the match to TRBD2 covers 7 bases. V was clipped by 4 bases and J by 0 bases; unmatched bases: 2. The CDR3 is 14 amino acids. Looked up from germline, CDR1 is SGHNT and CDR2 is YYREEE (reference sequence). DNA of the CDR3: TGTGCCAGCAGCCGTAGCGGGAGCACAGATACGCAGTATTTT. This translates into CASSRSGSTDTQYF.